The clone carrying this T cell receptor (beta chain) was observed at least ten times. The data belong to a study of low-dose radiotherapy and immunotherapy resistance in tumors. The CDR3 contains 14 residues. Unmatched junction bases numbered 5, after V lost 2 bases and J lost 5 bases. CDR1 and CDR2 from the germline V gene are SGHNT and YYREEE (reference sequence). Gene-specific TRAV and TRBV primers were used for first-strand cDNA, covering alpha and beta chains. Amplification of TCRs used a constant-region primer and V-primer adapter for roughly 18 PCR cycles. TCRdb used MiXCR to reprocess the reads, holding one entry per CDR3 protein. The sample lists around 90,000 distinct CDR3 sequences; about 19% were seen once. Stated time point: before trial treatment.

The chain is built from TRBV5-4 and TRBJ2-5, with 8 bases aligning to TRBD1. The source material was PBMCs, sampled before treatment. This TCR was sampled from a male donor with prostate cancer. Written as DNA, the CDR3 is TGTGCCAGCAGCTTACAGGGGGGAGGTGAGACCCAGTACTTC. It encodes CASSLQGGGETQYF.